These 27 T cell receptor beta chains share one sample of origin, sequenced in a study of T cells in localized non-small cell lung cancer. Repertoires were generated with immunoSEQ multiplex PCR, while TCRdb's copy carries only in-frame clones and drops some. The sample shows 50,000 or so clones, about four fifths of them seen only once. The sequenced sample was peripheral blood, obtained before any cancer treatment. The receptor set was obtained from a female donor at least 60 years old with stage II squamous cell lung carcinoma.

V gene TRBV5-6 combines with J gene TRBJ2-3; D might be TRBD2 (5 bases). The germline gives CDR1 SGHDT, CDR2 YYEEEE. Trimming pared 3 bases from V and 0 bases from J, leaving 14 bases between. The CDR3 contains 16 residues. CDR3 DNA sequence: TGTGCCAGCAGCTACGGACTGATTTCTAGCACAGATACGCAGTATTTT. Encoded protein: CASSYGLISSTDTQYF.

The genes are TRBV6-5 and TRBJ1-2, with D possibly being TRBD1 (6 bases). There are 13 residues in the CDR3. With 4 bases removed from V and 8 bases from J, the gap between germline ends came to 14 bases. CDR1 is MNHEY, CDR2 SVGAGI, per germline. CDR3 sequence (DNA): TGTGCCAGCAGTTCTACAGGGTCGCGAGGCTACACCTTC. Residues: CASSSTGSRGYTF.

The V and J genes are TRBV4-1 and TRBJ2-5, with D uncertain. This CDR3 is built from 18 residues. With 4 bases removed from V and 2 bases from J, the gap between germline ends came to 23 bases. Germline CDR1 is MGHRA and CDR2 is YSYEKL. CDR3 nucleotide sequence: TGCGCCAGCAGCCCCCAGCCTCAACGGGCGCCCGCTCAAGAGACCCAGTACTTC. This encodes CASSPQPQRAPAQETQYF.

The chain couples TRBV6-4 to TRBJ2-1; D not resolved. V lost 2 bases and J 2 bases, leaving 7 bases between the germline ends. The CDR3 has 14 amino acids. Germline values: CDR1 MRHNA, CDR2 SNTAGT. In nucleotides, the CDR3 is TGTGCCAGCAGTGACGCACCACCCTACAATGAGCAGTTCTTC. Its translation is CASSDAPPYNEQFF.

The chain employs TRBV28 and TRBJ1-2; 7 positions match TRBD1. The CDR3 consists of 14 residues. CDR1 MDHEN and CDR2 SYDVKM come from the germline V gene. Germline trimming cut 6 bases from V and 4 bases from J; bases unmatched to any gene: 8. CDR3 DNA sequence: TGTGCCAGCAGGGCGACAGGGTCCATCTATGGCTACACCTTC. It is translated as CASRATGSIYGYTF.

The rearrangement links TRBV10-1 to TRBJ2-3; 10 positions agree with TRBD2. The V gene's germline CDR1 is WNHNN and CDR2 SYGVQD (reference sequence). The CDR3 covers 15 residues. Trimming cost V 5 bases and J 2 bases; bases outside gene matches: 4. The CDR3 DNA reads TGCGCCAGCAGTCAAGCGGGGGGGCCCACAGATACGCAGTATTTT. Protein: CASSQAGGPTDTQYF.

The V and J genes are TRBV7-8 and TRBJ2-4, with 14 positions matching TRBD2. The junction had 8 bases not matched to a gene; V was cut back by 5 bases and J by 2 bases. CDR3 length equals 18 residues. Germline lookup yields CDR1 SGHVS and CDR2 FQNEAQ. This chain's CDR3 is CASSLTSGGAWTKNIQYF. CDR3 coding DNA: TGTGCCAGCAGCCTGACTAGCGGGGGGGCCTGGACCAAAAACATTCAGTACTTC. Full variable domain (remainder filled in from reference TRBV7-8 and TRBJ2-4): GAGVSQSPRYKVAKRGQDVALRCDPISGHVSLFWYQQALGQGPEFLTYFQNEAQLDKSGLPSDRFFAERPEGSVSTLKIQRTQQEDSAVYLCASSLTSGGAWTKNIQYFGAGTRLSVL.

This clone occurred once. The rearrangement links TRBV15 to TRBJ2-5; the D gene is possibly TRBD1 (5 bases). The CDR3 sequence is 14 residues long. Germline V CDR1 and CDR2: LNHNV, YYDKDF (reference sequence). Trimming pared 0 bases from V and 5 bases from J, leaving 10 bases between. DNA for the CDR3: TGTGCCACCAGCAGAGATCGACAGATGGAGACCCAGTACTTC. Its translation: CATSRDRQMETQYF.

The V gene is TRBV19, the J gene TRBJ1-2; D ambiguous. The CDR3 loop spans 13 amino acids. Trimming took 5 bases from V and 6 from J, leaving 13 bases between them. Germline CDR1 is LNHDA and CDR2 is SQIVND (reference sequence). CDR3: CASSFSATDGYTF. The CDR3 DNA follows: TGTGCCAGTAGTTTTTCCGCCACCGATGGCTACACCTTC.

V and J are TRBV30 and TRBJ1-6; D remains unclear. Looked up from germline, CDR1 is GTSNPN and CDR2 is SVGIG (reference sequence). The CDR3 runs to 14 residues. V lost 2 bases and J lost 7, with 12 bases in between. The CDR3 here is CAWSSRQENSPLHF. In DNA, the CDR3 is TGTGCCTGGAGTTCTAGGCAGGAAAATTCACCCCTCCACTTT.

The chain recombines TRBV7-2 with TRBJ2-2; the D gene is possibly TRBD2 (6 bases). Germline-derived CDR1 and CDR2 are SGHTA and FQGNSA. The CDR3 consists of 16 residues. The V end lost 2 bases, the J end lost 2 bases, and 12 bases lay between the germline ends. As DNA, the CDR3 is TGTGCCAGCAGCTTAAGGCAGGGAGGAAACACCGGGGAGCTGTTTTTT. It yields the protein CASSLRQGGNTGELFF.

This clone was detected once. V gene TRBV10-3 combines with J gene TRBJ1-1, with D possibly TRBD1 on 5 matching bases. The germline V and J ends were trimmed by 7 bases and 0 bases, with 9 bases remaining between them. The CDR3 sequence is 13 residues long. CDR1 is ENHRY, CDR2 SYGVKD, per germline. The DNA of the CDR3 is TGTGCCATCACGAGAGGGGTGAACACTGAAGCTTTCTTT. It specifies CAITRGVNTEAFF.

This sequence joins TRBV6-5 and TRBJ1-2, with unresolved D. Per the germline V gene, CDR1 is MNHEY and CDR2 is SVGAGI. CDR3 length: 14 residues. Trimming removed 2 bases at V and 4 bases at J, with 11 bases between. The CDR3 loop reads CASSYGDYGYGYTF. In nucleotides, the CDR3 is TGTGCCAGCAGTTACGGGGATTATGGCTATGGCTACACCTTC.

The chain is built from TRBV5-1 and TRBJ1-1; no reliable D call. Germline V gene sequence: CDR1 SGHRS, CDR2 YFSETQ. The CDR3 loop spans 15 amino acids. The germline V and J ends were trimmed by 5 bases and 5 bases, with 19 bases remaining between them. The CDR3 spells CASRKAVGRNTEAFF. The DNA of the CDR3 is TGCGCCAGCAGAAAAGCGGTAGGGAGGAATACTGAAGCTTTCTTT. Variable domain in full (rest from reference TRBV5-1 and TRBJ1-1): KAGVTQTPRYLIKTRGQQVTLSCSPISGHRSVSWYQQTPGQGLQFLFEYFSETQRNKGNFPGRFSGRQFSNSRSEMNVSTLELGDSALYLCASRKAVGRNTEAFFGQGTRLTVV.

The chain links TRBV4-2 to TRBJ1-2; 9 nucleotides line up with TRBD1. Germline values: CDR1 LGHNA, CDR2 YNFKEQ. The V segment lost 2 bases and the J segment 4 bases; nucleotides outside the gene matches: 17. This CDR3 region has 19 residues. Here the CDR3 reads CASSQSVPGQGIQVYGYTF. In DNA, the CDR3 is TGTGCCAGCAGCCAATCCGTCCCGGGACAGGGTATCCAAGTCTATGGCTACACCTTC.

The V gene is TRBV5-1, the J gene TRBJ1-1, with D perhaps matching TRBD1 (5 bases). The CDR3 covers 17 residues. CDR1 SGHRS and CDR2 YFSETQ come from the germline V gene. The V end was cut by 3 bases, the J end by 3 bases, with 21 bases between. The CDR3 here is CASSSGGRGAGHTEAFF. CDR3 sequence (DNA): TGCGCCAGCAGCTCCGGAGGGAGGGGCGCGGGGCACACTGAAGCTTTCTTT.

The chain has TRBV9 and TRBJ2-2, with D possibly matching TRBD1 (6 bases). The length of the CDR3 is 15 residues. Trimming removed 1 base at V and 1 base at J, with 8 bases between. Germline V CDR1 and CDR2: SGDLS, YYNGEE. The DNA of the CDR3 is TGTGCCAGCAGCGTATTACAGGGGAACACCGGGGAGCTGTTTTTT. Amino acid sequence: CASSVLQGNTGELFF.

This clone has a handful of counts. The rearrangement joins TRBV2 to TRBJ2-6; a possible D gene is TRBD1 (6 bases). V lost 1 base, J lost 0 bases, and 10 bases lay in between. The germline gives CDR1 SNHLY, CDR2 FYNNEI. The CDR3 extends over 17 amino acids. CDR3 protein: CASSEEGGPSGANVLTF. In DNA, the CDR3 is TGTGCCAGCAGTGAAGAAGGGGGACCCTCTGGGGCCAACGTCCTGACTTTC.

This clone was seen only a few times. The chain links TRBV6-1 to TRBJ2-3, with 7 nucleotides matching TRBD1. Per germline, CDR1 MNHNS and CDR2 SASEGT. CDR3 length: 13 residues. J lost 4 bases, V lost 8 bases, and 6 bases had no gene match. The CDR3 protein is CASSGTDSDTQYF. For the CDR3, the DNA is TGTGCCAGCTCCGGGACAGATTCAGATACGCAGTATTTT.

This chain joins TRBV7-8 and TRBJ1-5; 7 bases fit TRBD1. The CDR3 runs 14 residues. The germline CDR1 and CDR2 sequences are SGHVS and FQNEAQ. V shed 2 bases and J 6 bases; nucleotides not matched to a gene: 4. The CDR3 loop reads CASSLIRGSQPQHF. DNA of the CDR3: TGTGCCAGCAGCTTAATCAGGGGGAGTCAGCCCCAGCATTTT.

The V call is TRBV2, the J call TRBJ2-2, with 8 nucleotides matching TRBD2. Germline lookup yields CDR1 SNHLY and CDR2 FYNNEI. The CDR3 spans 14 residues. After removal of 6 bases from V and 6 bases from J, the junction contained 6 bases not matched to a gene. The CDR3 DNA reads TGTGCCAGCAGCGTTATCGGGGGGGCCGGGGAGCTGTTTTTT. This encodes CASSVIGGAGELFF.

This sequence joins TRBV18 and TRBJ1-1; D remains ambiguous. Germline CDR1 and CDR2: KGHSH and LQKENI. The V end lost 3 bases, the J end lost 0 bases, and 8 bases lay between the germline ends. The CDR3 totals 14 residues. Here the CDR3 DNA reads TGTGCCAGCTCACCGGACGGCATGAACACTGAAGCTTTCTTT. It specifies CASSPDGMNTEAFF.

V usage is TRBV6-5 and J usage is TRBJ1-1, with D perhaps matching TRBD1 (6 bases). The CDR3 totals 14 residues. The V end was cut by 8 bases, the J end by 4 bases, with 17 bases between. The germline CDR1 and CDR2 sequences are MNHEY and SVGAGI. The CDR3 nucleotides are TGTGCCAGCTTCGAGGTGAGGGGGAGCACTGAAGCTTTCTTT. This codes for CASFEVRGSTEAFF.

CDR3 sequence: CAISRDNIFNEQFF. The CDR3 nucleotides are TGTGCCATCAGCCGGGACAACATCTTCAATGAGCAGTTCTTC. The rearrangement joins TRBV10-3 to TRBJ2-1, with D perhaps matching TRBD1 (6 bases). Trimming removed 6 bases at V and 6 bases at J, with 15 bases between. The length of the CDR3 is 14 residues. Germline loops: CDR1 ENHRY, CDR2 SYGVKD.

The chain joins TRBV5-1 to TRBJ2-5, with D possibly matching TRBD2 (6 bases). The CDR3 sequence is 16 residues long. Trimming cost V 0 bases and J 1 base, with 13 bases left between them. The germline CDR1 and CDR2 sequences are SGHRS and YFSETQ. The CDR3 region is CASSLAWRGAQETQYF. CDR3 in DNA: TGCGCCAGCAGCTTGGCCTGGCGGGGCGCCCAAGAGACCCAGTACTTC.

CDR3 bases: TGTGCCAGCAGCCGAGAAGCGGGGGGGCTCACTGAGCAGTTCTTC. It translates to CASSREAGGLTEQFF. V gene TRBV14 combines with J gene TRBJ2-1, with 10 nucleotides matching TRBD2. There are 15 residues in the CDR3. The ends lost 4 bases at V and 9 bases at J; junction bases unmatched: 9. Per the germline V gene, CDR1 is SGHDN and CDR2 is FVKESK.

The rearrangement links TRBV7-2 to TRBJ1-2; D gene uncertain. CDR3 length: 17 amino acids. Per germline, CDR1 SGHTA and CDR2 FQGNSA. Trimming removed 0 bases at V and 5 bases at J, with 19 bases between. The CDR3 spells CASSLAPATEGSYGYTF. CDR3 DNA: TGTGCCAGCAGCTTAGCCCCAGCTACAGAGGGTTCGTATGGCTACACCTTC.